This T cell receptor beta chain came from a study of control samples from healthy donors and cancer patients. The table came from immunoSEQ multiplex PCR; TCRdb's copy has only in-frame clones and leaves some out. The table has about 100,000 clones, around 90% seen once; the top ten hold 2.5%. This clone was counted once. CDR1 is SGHKS, CDR2 YYEKEE, per germline (reference sequence). V shed 4 bases, J shed 2 bases, and the junction held 12 bases outside the gene matches. The CDR3 is 16 residues long. The rearrangement joins TRBV5-5 to TRBJ2-7; 7 bases line up with TRBD1. Material for sequencing was blood. The clonotype originates from a woman aged 18-29 years in good health. In nucleotides, the CDR3 is TGTGCCAGCAGCGTTTGGGACAGCGGATACACCTACGAGCAGTACTTC. It specifies CASSVWDSGYTYEQYF.